One and the same sample provided the 20 T cell receptor beta chains below, sequenced in a study of T cell repertoires in cytomegalovirus infection. The antigens for these receptors are not known. TCRdb processed the reads anew with MiXCR; each CDR3 protein has one entry. The table includes 750,000 to 950,000 distinct CDR3 sequences, about 29% detected once. This specimen was cultured CD8+ T cells from PBMCs, taken from culture after CMV antigen stimulation. The receptors shown here come from a human donor in good health (CMV status not recorded). Some clones in this sample may be carry-over from other donors' samples.

This clonotype was detected a few times. V usage is TRBV7-6 and J usage is TRBJ1-6; D is undetermined. This CDR3 is built from 12 residues. Per the germline V gene, CDR1 is SGHVS and CDR2 is FNYEAQ. The V gene lost 5 bases and the J gene lost 4 bases, with 3 bases spanning the gap. CDR3 sequence reads: CASSEYNSPLHF. The CDR3 region has the DNA TGTGCCAGCAGCGAATATAATTCACCCCTCCACTTT.

The genes are TRBV27 and TRBJ2-5; 9 bases are a match to TRBD2. The germline CDR1 and CDR2 sequences are MNHEY and SMNVEV (reference sequence). The CDR3 consists of 15 residues. Trimming at V came to 6 bases and at J to 5 bases, leaving 10 bases not matched to a gene. The CDR3 protein is CASSRLAGRPETQYF. In nucleotides, the CDR3 is TGTGCCAGCAGCCGCCTAGCGGGGCGTCCGGAGACCCAGTACTTC.

The genes are TRBV7-6 and TRBJ1-2; D remains unclear. Germline values: CDR1 SGHVS, CDR2 FNYEAQ. V lost 4 bases and J 8 bases, leaving 14 bases between the germline ends. The CDR3 has 13 amino acids. This CDR3 is CASSWKQRQGYTF. For the CDR3, the DNA is TGTGCCAGCAGCTGGAAACAGCGACAAGGCTACACCTTC.

This clonotype was seen repeatedly, ten times or more. The J gene is TRBJ2-5, the V gene TRBV7-6, with 10 bases lining up with TRBD2. The CDR3 length is 17 residues. Trimming removed 5 bases from V and 2 bases from J; junction bases left unmatched: 11. The germline V gene has CDR1 SGHVS and CDR2 FNYEAQ. The CDR3: CASSDPTSGDKQETQYF. CDR3 in DNA: TGTGCCAGCAGCGACCCCACTAGCGGGGATAAGCAAGAGACCCAGTACTTC.

The chain is built from TRBV6-2 or TRBV6-3 and TRBJ1-1; D ambiguous. V lost 9 bases to trimming and J lost 5 bases, with 22 bases between them. CDR1 MNHEY and CDR2 SVGEGT come from the germline V gene. The CDR3 consists of 15 residues. CDR3 region: CASGRAGAGGTEAFF. The CDR3 DNA sequence: TGTGCCAGTGGACGGGCAGGAGCAGGAGGAACTGAAGCTTTCTTT.

Only a few counts were recorded for this clonotype. V is TRBV14 and J is TRBJ2-2, with a weak D call TRBD1 (6 bases). CDR1 and CDR2 from the germline V gene are SGHDN and FVKESK. The V gene lost 0 bases and the J gene lost 0 bases, with 20 bases spanning the gap. The CDR3 consists of 20 residues. The CDR3 sequence is CASSQDRTVWTSSNTGELFF. DNA for the CDR3: TGTGCCAGCAGCCAAGACAGGACAGTGTGGACCTCTTCGAACACCGGGGAGCTGTTTTTT.

The table lists this clonotype with a count of one. The chain is built from TRBV13 and TRBJ2-7, with D perhaps matching TRBD2 (6 bases). Germline CDR1 is PRHDT and CDR2 is FYEKMQ (reference sequence). Trimming took off 3 bases at V and 0 bases at J, with 12 bases between the two ends. CDR3 length: 15 amino acids. The CDR3 region has the DNA TGTGCCAGCAGCTTGACTAGGGGAGGCTCCTACGAGCAGTACTTC. Its protein is CASSLTRGGSYEQYF.

This chain connects TRBV2 to TRBJ2-3, with 9 bases identical to TRBD2. Losses at the gene ends were 4 bases for V and 2 bases for J; bases not matched to a gene: 13. This CDR3 is 18 amino acids long. Per the germline V gene, CDR1 is SNHLY and CDR2 is FYNNEI. CDR3 residues: CASSVSRSAGGDTDTQYF. Written as DNA, the CDR3 is TGTGCCAGCAGTGTTTCACGGTCCGCGGGGGGGGACACAGATACGCAGTATTTT.

The chain couples TRBV12-3 or TRBV12-4 to TRBJ2-3, with D possibly matching TRBD2 (6 bases). The CDR3 consists of 13 residues. V was clipped by 7 bases and J by 5 bases, with 13 bases between them. The CDR3 DNA reads as TGTGCCAGCACCGAGCTGGGGGGAGATACGCAGTATTTT. Translated: CASTELGGDTQYF.

In this sample, this clonotype turned up a few times. Just one base apart from a much larger clone, this may be a read error. The chain couples TRBV27 to TRBJ1-5; 9 bases are shared with TRBD1. The CDR3 runs to 14 residues. Per germline, CDR1 MNHEY and CDR2 SMNVEV (reference sequence). The ends lost 5 bases at V and 6 bases at J; junction bases unmatched: 5. CDR3 nucleotide sequence: TGTGCCAGCAGTCCCGGGACAGGGATTCAGCCCCAGCATTTT. Translation: CASSPGTGIQPQHF.

Only a few counts were recorded for this clonotype. J is TRBJ1-2 and V is TRBV4-2, with 9 bases that match TRBD1. The CDR3 is 18 residues long. J was trimmed by 5 bases and V by 0 bases; bases with no gene match: 13. Looked up from germline, CDR1 is LGHNA and CDR2 is YNFKEQ. CDR3 nucleotides: TGTGCCAGCAGCCAAGATTGGACAGGGGTCGATGAATTATATGGCTACACCTTC. Translated: CASSQDWTGVDELYGYTF.

The chain has TRBV19 and TRBJ1-1; TRBD1 agrees at 7 bases. The CDR3 spans 13 residues. V shed 10 bases and J 3 bases; nucleotides not matched to a gene: 8. Per germline, CDR1 LNHDA and CDR2 SQIVND (reference sequence). The CDR3 DNA reads as TGTGCCACTTCGGACCAGGGGGACACTGAAGCTTTCTTT. This sequence encodes CATSDQGDTEAFF.

This clonotype was seen repeatedly, ten times or more. The chain couples TRBV7-2 to TRBJ2-3; D possibly corresponds to TRBD2 (5 bases). This CDR3 is 16 amino acids long. V lost 7 bases, J lost 2 bases, and 19 bases lay in between. Germline assignment: CDR1 SGHTA and CDR2 FQGNSA. The CDR3, as DNA: TGTGCCAGCACCAAAACGCGGGCTCGCTACACAGATACGCAGTATTTT. This codes for CASTKTRARYTDTQYF.

CDR3 residues: CASSLIGLSSYEQYF. The CDR3 DNA sequence: TGTGCCAGCAGTTTAATCGGGCTTTCCTCCTACGAGCAGTACTTC. The chain employs TRBV12-3 or TRBV12-4 and TRBJ2-7; D call uncertain. The CDR3 spans 15 residues. V lost 2 bases, J lost 0 bases, and 11 bases lay in between.

The chain couples TRBV20-1 to TRBJ1-2; possibly TRBD1 for D (6 bases). Deletions cut 3 bases from V and 4 bases from J, with 18 bases between. This CDR3 is built from 15 residues. The germline gives CDR1 DFQATT, CDR2 SNEGSKA (reference sequence). The CDR3 sequence is CSARGRGGESYGYTF. CDR3 DNA sequence: TGCAGTGCTAGGGGTCGAGGGGGTGAGAGCTATGGCTACACCTTC.

The chain carries TRBV7-9 and TRBJ2-1, with 14 positions matching TRBD2. The CDR3 totals 16 residues. The V gene's germline CDR1 is SEHNR and CDR2 FQNEAQ (reference sequence). With 4 bases clipped from V and 6 bases from J, the junction kept 5 bases outside the gene matches. The CDR3 DNA reads as TGTGCCAGCAGCTCTTCGACTAGCGGGGGGGCCAATGAGCAGTTCTTC. As protein: CASSSSTSGGANEQFF.

This clonotype has ten or more counts. This chain joins TRBV7-2 and TRBJ2-5, with TRBD1 identical over 9 bases. Losses at the gene ends were 4 bases for V and 5 bases for J; bases not matched to a gene: 8. The germline gives CDR1 SGHTA, CDR2 FQGNSA. The CDR3 has 15 residues. In DNA form, the CDR3 reads TGTGCCAGCAGCTCCAAGACAGGGGGGATGGAGACCCAGTACTTC. Translated, it gives CASSSKTGGMETQYF.

In its sample, this clonotype was seen many times. The chain has TRBV7-9 and TRBJ2-1; 10 bases are shared with TRBD2. From germline, CDR1 is SEHNR and CDR2 FQNEAQ (reference sequence). The CDR3 totals 17 residues. After removal of 5 bases from V and 0 bases from J, the junction contained 7 bases not matched to a gene. The DNA of the CDR3 is TGTGCCAGCAGCCCCTCTAGCGGGGGCCACTCCTACAATGAGCAGTTCTTC. Amino acids: CASSPSSGGHSYNEQFF.

This clonotype was counted a few times. The chain has TRBV19 and TRBJ1-1; weak D call: TRBD1 (6 bases). V was cut by 9 bases and J by 8 bases, with 22 bases left in between. CDR3 size: 14 residues. Germline V gives CDR1 LNHDA, CDR2 SQIVND (reference sequence). The CDR3 DNA sequence: TGTGCCAGCAGTTTCGACGGGGGACAAGGAGAAGCTTTCTTT. It encodes CASSFDGGQGEAFF.

A remark on this clonotype: A much more abundant neighbour one base away suggests this may be a read error. This chain links TRBV7-8 with TRBJ2-3, with D maybe TRBD2 (5 bases). The CDR3 is 17 amino acids. V was clipped by 3 bases and J by 0 bases, with 16 bases between them. Germline V CDR1 and CDR2: SGHVS, FQNEAQ. CDR3 nucleotides: TGTGCCAGCAGCTTCGACGTGACACGGGAAAGCACAGATACGCAGTATTTT. Translating it yields CASSFDVTRESTDTQYF.